One and the same sample provided the 27 T cell receptor beta chains below, sequenced in a study of T-cell memory formation after mild COVID-19. MiXCR, applied by TCRdb to the 5' RACE reads, yields one record per CDR3 protein. The repertoire consists of under 700,000 distinct CDR3 sequences, with around 21% occurring once and the leading ten covering 9.5% to 15%. The specimen was PBMCs or a T cell subset sorted from them (not recorded which). The receptors come from an adult woman who had mild COVID-19 (a few samples of this study predate the infection). Cell type and time point are not known.

V and J are TRBV18 and TRBJ1-1; 7 bases match TRBD1. Trimming cost V 1 base and J 7 bases; bases outside gene matches: 3. The CDR3 covers 13 residues. The germline CDR1 and CDR2 sequences are KGHSH and LQKENI. The CDR3 is CASSPLGQVEAFF. In DNA, the CDR3 is TGTGCCAGCTCACCACTCGGACAGGTTGAAGCTTTCTTT.

The chain couples TRBV29-1 to TRBJ2-1, with 8 bases lining up with TRBD2. CDR3 size: 14 residues. The J segment lost 3 bases and the V segment lost 3 bases, leaving 4 bases of the junction unmatched. The germline V gene has CDR1 SQVTM and CDR2 ANQGSEA. CDR3 protein: CSVDWRGVYNEQFF. In nucleotides, the CDR3 is TGCAGCGTTGACTGGCGGGGGGTCTACAATGAGCAGTTCTTC.

This rearrangement joins TRBV6-1 to TRBJ1-1; D may be TRBD1 (5 bases). The CDR3 runs to 14 residues. The germline gives CDR1 MNHNS, CDR2 SASEGT. Trimming cost V 6 bases and J 4 bases, with 15 bases left between them. In nucleotides, the CDR3 is TGTGCCAGCAGCGCCATCGGGGGGGGCACTGAAGCTTTCTTT. Translating it yields CASSAIGGGTEAFF.

This clonotype was observed a few times. This chain uses TRBV3-1 with TRBJ1-1; D remains ambiguous. V lost 0 bases and J lost 1, with 6 bases in between. From germline, CDR1 is LGHDT and CDR2 YNNKEL (reference sequence). This CDR3 comprises 14 residues. CDR3 in amino acids: CASSQEISNTEAFF. DNA of the CDR3: TGTGCCAGCAGCCAAGAGATTTCGAACACTGAAGCTTTCTTT. Variable domain in full (rest from reference TRBV3-1 and TRBJ1-1): DTAVSQTPKYLVTQMGNDKSIKCEQNLGHDTMYWYKQDSKKFLKIMFSYNNKELIINETVPNRFSPKSPDKAHLNLHINSLELGDSAVYFCASSQEISNTEAFFGQGTRLTVV.

This clonotype was seen more than once but under ten times. The chain carries TRBV7-9 and TRBJ2-3; 8 bases align to TRBD2. CDR1 is SEHNR and CDR2 is FQNEAQ in the germline V gene (reference sequence). The CDR3 covers 18 residues. V lost 1 base, J lost 6 bases, and 15 bases stayed unmatched. The CDR3 sequence is CASSLEETSAFPRDTQYF. CDR3 coding DNA: TGTGCCAGCAGCTTAGAGGAGACTAGCGCATTTCCCAGGGATACGCAGTATTTT.

This clonotype was recorded many times. The V call is TRBV6-5, the J call TRBJ2-7, with TRBD1 matching over 8 bases. Trimming at V came to 6 bases and at J to 3 bases, leaving 4 bases not matched to a gene. Germline CDR1 MNHEY, CDR2 SVGAGI. The CDR3 has 13 residues. CDR3 DNA: TGTGCCAGCAGCACAGGGACAGGCTACGAGCAGTACTTC. This codes for CASSTGTGYEQYF.

This clonotype was observed a handful of times. CDR3 in amino acids: CASTLGSASGNTGELFF. In nucleotides, the CDR3 is TGTGCCAGCACCCTGGGGTCGGCTAGCGGAAACACCGGGGAGCTGTTTTTT. This chain uses TRBV5-4 with TRBJ2-2, with TRBD2 identical over 7 bases. The CDR3 extends over 17 amino acids. The trim removed 6 bases at V and 2 bases at J, leaving 13 bases unmatched. The germline CDR1 and CDR2 sequences are SGHNT and YYREEE (reference sequence).

The CDR3 nucleotides read TGCGCCAGCTCCATCGTCTCCCCTACGGCATCGAACACTGAAGCTTTCTTT. It is translated as CASSIVSPTASNTEAFF. This chain joins TRBV5-1 and TRBJ1-1; D remains ambiguous. Looked up from germline, CDR1 is SGHRS and CDR2 is YFSETQ. V shed 7 bases and J shed 1 base, with 23 bases lying between them. The CDR3 consists of 17 residues.

This clonotype was counted only a few times. The chain joins TRBV5-4 to TRBJ2-7, with TRBD1 matching 11 bases. Germline V gene sequence: CDR1 SGHNT, CDR2 YYREEE (reference sequence). The ends lost 2 bases at V and 5 bases at J; junction bases unmatched: 6. The CDR3 has 15 amino acids. In DNA, the CDR3 is TGTGCCAGCAGCTTTGCCGGGACAGGGGGTGACGAGCAGTACTTC. Its translation: CASSFAGTGGDEQYF.

This clonotype was found a few times. J is TRBJ1-2 and V is TRBV20-1, with 8 bases matching TRBD1. The length of the CDR3 is 16 residues. Germline V gene data show CDR1 as DFQATT and CDR2 as SNEGSKA (reference sequence). V was clipped by 1 base and J by 8 bases; unmatched bases: 15. This CDR3 is CSARVFIETQGAGYTF. In DNA, the CDR3 is TGCAGTGCTAGAGTGTTCATCGAGACCCAGGGGGCAGGCTACACCTTC.

DNA for the CDR3: TGTGCCAGCAGTGAAGCGGCCGGTAGAGCCAATCAGCCCCAGCATTTT. Translating gives CASSEAAGRANQPQHF. The rearrangement joins TRBV6-1 to TRBJ1-5; D is uncertain. Trimming stripped 0 bases from V and 3 bases from J, with 12 bases between. This CDR3 contains 16 residues. Germline loops: CDR1 MNHNS, CDR2 SASEGT.

The chain couples TRBV12-3 or TRBV12-4 to TRBJ2-7; D possibly corresponds to TRBD1 (6 bases). CDR3 size: 15 residues. V was cut by 5 bases and J by 3 bases, with 17 bases left in between. The DNA of the CDR3 is TGTGCCAGCAGTCCGCCGTCGACAGGATACTACGAGCAGTACTTC. Translating it yields CASSPPSTGYYEQYF.

CDR3 in DNA: TGCGCCAGCAGCTTGGTGGGACAGGCCTACGAGCAGTACTTC. Translation gives CASSLVGQAYEQYF. This chain links TRBV5-1 with TRBJ2-7; 8 bases are a match to TRBD1. The CDR3 spans 14 residues. Per germline, CDR1 SGHRS and CDR2 YFSETQ. The junction had 1 base not matched to a gene; V was cut back by 0 bases and J by 2 bases.

The chain uses TRBV11-1 and TRBJ2-2; 9 nucleotides match TRBD1. Germline loops: CDR1 SGHAT, CDR2 FQDESV (reference sequence). The CDR3 is 16 residues long. The ends lost 5 bases at V and 6 bases at J; junction bases unmatched: 10. In DNA form, the CDR3 reads TGTGCCAGCAGCCGGCGGGACAGGGTATGGGCCGGGGAGCTGTTTTTT. It translates to CASSRRDRVWAGELFF.

The chain carries TRBV4-2 and TRBJ1-6, with a possible D match to TRBD1 (5 bases). V lost 0 bases, J lost 0 bases, and 12 bases lay in between. The CDR3 sequence is 18 residues long. Germline V gene lookup returns CDR1 LGHNA and CDR2 YNFKEQ. The CDR3 region is CASSQEVRGLSYNSPLHF. Written as DNA, the CDR3 is TGTGCCAGCAGCCAAGAAGTCCGGGGACTCTCCTATAATTCACCCCTCCACTTT.

The chain joins TRBV29-1 to TRBJ1-2; D may be TRBD1 (6 bases). This CDR3 spans 12 amino acids. Looked up from germline, CDR1 is SQVTM and CDR2 is ANQGSEA. The germline V and J ends were trimmed by 4 bases and 3 bases, with 9 bases remaining between them. The CDR3 coding sequence is TGCAGCGTTGGTGGGGGCGACTATGGCTACACCTTC. Amino acid sequence: CSVGGGDYGYTF.

This clonotype has only one observation. V is TRBV24-1 and J is TRBJ2-2; perhaps TRBD2 as D (6 bases). The V end lost 5 bases, the J end lost 4 bases, and 13 bases lay between the germline ends. CDR3 length equals 15 residues. Germline CDR1 KGHDR, CDR2 SFDVKD. The CDR3 spells CATSVGVSGTGELFF. CDR3 coding DNA: TGTGCCACCAGTGTGGGGGTTAGCGGCACCGGGGAGCTGTTTTTT.

The chain combines TRBV13 with TRBJ2-5; D tentatively fits TRBD1 or TRBD2 (5 bases each). Germline values: CDR1 PRHDT, CDR2 FYEKMQ (reference sequence). Trimming stripped 5 bases from V and 2 bases from J, with 21 bases between. This CDR3 contains 17 residues. CDR3 DNA sequence: TGTGCCAGCAGCCGAATTGGGGCGGGCCCGTTACAAGAGACCCAGTACTTC. Encoded protein: CASSRIGAGPLQETQYF.

The table lists this clonotype with a few counts. V is TRBV5-1 and J is TRBJ2-5, with unresolved D. CDR3 length equals 14 residues. Per the germline V gene, CDR1 is SGHRS and CDR2 is YFSETQ. V lost 4 bases and J lost 2, with 12 bases in between. The CDR3: CASSPRHIQETQYF. DNA of the CDR3: TGCGCCAGCAGCCCAAGACACATTCAAGAGACCCAGTACTTC.

The chain recombines TRBV12-3 or TRBV12-4 with TRBJ2-7; perhaps TRBD1 as D (6 bases). CDR3 length: 13 residues. V was pared by 6 bases and J by 0 bases, with 9 bases between. CDR3 amino acids: CASSRQVSYEQYF. The CDR3 DNA follows: TGTGCCAGCAGCCGACAGGTCTCCTACGAGCAGTACTTC.

The chain uses TRBV7-2 and TRBJ2-3; D is perhaps TRBD2 (5 bases). The V and J ends lost 2 bases and 6 bases respectively, with 12 bases between them. This CDR3 contains 14 residues. Germline V gives CDR1 SGHTA, CDR2 FQGNSA. In nucleotides, the CDR3 is TGTGCCAGCAGCTTACCAACTCGCGGGGATACGCAGTATTTT. Translated: CASSLPTRGDTQYF.

The V gene is TRBV27, the J gene TRBJ1-6; tentatively, D is TRBD1 (6 bases). The germline V and J ends were trimmed by 6 bases and 8 bases, with 8 bases remaining between them. The CDR3 length is 12 residues. From germline, CDR1 is MNHEY and CDR2 SMNVEV (reference sequence). CDR3 in amino acids: CASRNRDSPLHF. In nucleotides, the CDR3 is TGTGCCAGCAGAAACAGGGATTCACCCCTCCACTTT.

V gene TRBV5-1 combines with J gene TRBJ2-2; 7 nucleotides agree with TRBD2. This CDR3 comprises 17 residues. CDR1 and CDR2 from the germline V gene are SGHRS and YFSETQ. The V and J ends lost 1 base and 1 base, in that order; junction bases with no gene match: 7. The CDR3 loop reads CASSLRASGGNTGELFF. The CDR3 DNA reads TGCGCCAGCAGCTTGAGGGCTAGCGGAGGGAACACCGGGGAGCTGTTTTTT. The whole variable domain, remainder taken from reference TRBV5-1 and TRBJ2-2, is KAGVTQTPRYLIKTRGQQVTLSCSPISGHRSVSWYQQTPGQGLQFLFEYFSETQRNKGNFPGRFSGRQFSNSRSEMNVSTLELGDSALYLCASSLRASGGNTGELFFGEGSRLTVL.

The chain combines TRBV20-1 with TRBJ2-2, with TRBD1 matching over 7 bases. Per germline, CDR1 DFQATT and CDR2 SNEGSKA (reference sequence). Trimming removed 5 bases from V and 4 bases from J; junction bases left unmatched: 4. The CDR3 is made up of 13 amino acids. This CDR3 is CSAEGQPTGELFF. CDR3 nucleotides: TGCAGTGCTGAGGGACAGCCCACCGGGGAGCTGTTTTTT.

In this sample, this clonotype turned up a few times. The gene calls are TRBV20-1 and TRBJ1-4; D might be TRBD1 (5 bases). Deletions cut 6 bases from V and 7 bases from J, with 18 bases between. Germline CDR1 reads DFQATT; CDR2 reads SNEGSKA (reference sequence). CDR3 length: 14 residues. For the CDR3, the DNA is TGCAGTGCACCATCGTGGGGGGAAACTGAAAAACTGTTTTTT. Residues: CSAPSWGETEKLFF.

This clonotype was seen a few times. This chain's CDR3 is CASSSTPGQGATWTTYEQYF. CDR3 in DNA: TGTGCCAGCAGTTCTACTCCGGGACAGGGGGCAACCTGGACTACCTACGAGCAGTACTTC. The rearrangement joins TRBV6-6 to TRBJ2-7, with TRBD1 matching 12 bases. V dropped 4 bases and J dropped 2; count of bases not matched to a gene: 18. The CDR3 is 20 amino acids. In germline, CDR1 is MNHNY, CDR2 SVGAGI (reference sequence).

This clonotype was counted between two and nine times. This chain connects TRBV12-3 or TRBV12-4 to TRBJ1-6; 8 nucleotides agree with TRBD1. V was clipped by 6 bases and J by 7 bases; unmatched bases: 5. The CDR3 length is 14 residues. The CDR3 region has the DNA TGTGCCAGCAGCACAGGGGGGGAGAATTCACCCCTCCACTTT. This gives the protein CASSTGGENSPLHF.